This record looks at one T cell receptor beta chain sequence and its context. The data originate from a study of cytomegalovirus exposure and HLA in healthy donors. The germline V gene encodes CDR1 SNHLY and CDR2 FYNNEI. The CDR3 spans 14 residues. Trimming stripped 6 bases from V and 6 bases from J, with 18 bases between. In the PCR, 60 Vbeta and 13 Jbeta primers were used. Some clones are missing from TCRdb's copy, which holds only in-frame ones; the method was immunoSEQ multiplex PCR. The table includes about 160,000 clones, 70% to 90% detected once. V and J are TRBV2 and TRBJ2-7; weak D call: TRBD1 (5 bases). The source material was PBMCs. The TCR sequence derives from a woman in her twenties or thirties in good health and CMV-seropositive. CDR3 coding DNA: TGTGCCAGCAGCGCGCAGGGTTCTATGGGCGAGCAGTACTTC. Translating gives CASSAQGSMGEQYF.